This T cell receptor beta chain was retrieved from a study of T-cell reconstitution after alpha-beta-depleted transplantation in children. CDR3 length: 16 amino acids. J gave up 6 bases and V 6 bases, and 14 bases lay outside the gene matches. Germline CDR1 is MNHNS and CDR2 is SASEGT. Unique molecular identifiers tagged the TCRbeta library. Each CDR3 protein gets one entry after TCRdb re-called the PCR reads with MiXCR. The sample yields approximately 400,000 distinct CDR3 sequences, roughly 10% seen once. Specimen: PBMCs from the stem cell graft donor, collected from the stem cell graft. The chain uses TRBV6-1 and TRBJ2-1; TRBD2 agrees at 7 bases. The sequence was collected from a human donor who donated a stem cell graft to a child with acute myeloid leukemia. The DNA of the CDR3 is TGTGCCAGCAGAAAACCCGCCTACGGGAGGACCAATGAGCAGTTCTTC. Translating it yields CASRKPAYGRTNEQFF.